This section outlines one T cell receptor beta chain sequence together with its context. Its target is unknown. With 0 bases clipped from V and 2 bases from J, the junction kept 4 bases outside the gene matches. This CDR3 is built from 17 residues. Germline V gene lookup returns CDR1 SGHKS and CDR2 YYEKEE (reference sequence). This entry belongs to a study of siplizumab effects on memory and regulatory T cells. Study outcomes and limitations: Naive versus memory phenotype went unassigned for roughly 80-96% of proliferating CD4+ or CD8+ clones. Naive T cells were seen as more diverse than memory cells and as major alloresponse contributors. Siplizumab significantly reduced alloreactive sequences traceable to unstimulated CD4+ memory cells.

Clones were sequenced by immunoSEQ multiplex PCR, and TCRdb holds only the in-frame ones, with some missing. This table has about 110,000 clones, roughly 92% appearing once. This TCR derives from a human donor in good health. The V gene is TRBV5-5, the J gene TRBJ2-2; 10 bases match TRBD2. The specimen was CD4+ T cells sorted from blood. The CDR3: CASSLEGLAANTGELFF. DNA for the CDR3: TGTGCCAGCAGCTTGGAAGGACTAGCGGCAAACACCGGGGAGCTGTTTTTT.